The 15 T cell receptor beta chains below come from one sample, sequenced in a study of T-cell memory formation after mild COVID-19. TCRdb ran MiXCR on the 5' RACE reads and lists one entry per CDR3 protein. There are roughly 100,000 distinct CDR3 sequences in the sample; around an eighth occur only once, and more than 25% lies in the top ten. The sample was PBMCs or a T cell subset sorted from them (not recorded which). These receptors were obtained from an adult woman who had mild COVID-19 (a few samples of this study predate the infection). Cell type and time point are not known.

The chain combines TRBV20-1 with TRBJ2-5; no clear D. Trimming stripped 0 bases from V and 1 base from J, with 9 bases between. The germline CDR1 and CDR2 sequences are DFQATT and SNEGSKA (reference sequence). The CDR3 totals 14 residues. The CDR3 sequence is CSARDLNSQETQYF. DNA for the CDR3: TGCAGTGCTAGAGATCTTAATAGCCAAGAGACCCAGTACTTC.

This clonotype was counted a few times. This sequence joins TRBV27 and TRBJ2-3; D is unclear. CDR3 length: 15 amino acids. CDR1 is MNHEY, CDR2 SMNVEV, per germline (reference sequence). The V end lost 0 bases, the J end lost 1 base, and 8 bases lay between the germline ends. The CDR3 DNA reads as TGTGCCAGCAGTTTATCACTTCCGGGCACAGATACGCAGTATTTT. It yields the protein CASSLSLPGTDTQYF.

This clonotype was found a few times. This chain links TRBV24-1 with TRBJ2-1, with D hard to call. This CDR3 is built from 14 residues. V was trimmed by 7 bases and J by 2 bases, leaving 11 bases between them. Germline CDR1 KGHDR, CDR2 SFDVKD. The CDR3: CATSSSGPYNEQFF. In nucleotides, the CDR3 is TGTGCCACCAGCTCTTCTGGGCCCTACAATGAGCAGTTCTTC.

This clonotype was detected ten times or more. J is TRBJ2-7 and V is TRBV2; TRBD1 matches at 8 bases. Germline V gene data show CDR1 as SNHLY and CDR2 as FYNNEI. This CDR3 region has 14 residues. V lost 3 bases to trimming and J lost 6 bases; unmatched junction nucleotides: 7. This chain's CDR3 is CASSEATGEVEQYF. CDR3 sequence (DNA): TGTGCCAGCAGTGAGGCGACAGGGGAGGTCGAGCAGTACTTC. Based on the CDR3 plus reference TRBV2 and TRBJ2-7, the full variable domain is EPEVTQTPSHQVTQMGQEVILRCVPISNHLYFYWYRQILGQKVEFLVSFYNNEISEKSEIFDDQFSVERPDGSNFTLKIRSTKLEDSAMYFCASSEATGEVEQYFGPGTRLTVT.

V and J are TRBV5-5 and TRBJ1-2, with unresolved D. Trimming removed 4 bases at V and 4 bases at J, with 17 bases between. The CDR3 is 15 residues long. The germline CDR1 and CDR2 sequences are SGHKS and YYEKEE (reference sequence). In DNA form, the CDR3 reads TGTGCCAGCAGCGGAACAAGAAACGGCTTCTATGGCTACACCTTC. Residues: CASSGTRNGFYGYTF.

This clonotype was counted only a few times. The chain links TRBV4-2 to TRBJ1-5; 11 nucleotides match TRBD1. The J segment lost 5 bases and the V segment lost 1 base, leaving 4 bases of the junction unmatched. From germline, CDR1 is LGHNA and CDR2 YNFKEQ. The CDR3 has 16 amino acids. CDR3 sequence: CASSQGTGGPYQPQHF. CDR3 coding DNA: TGTGCCAGCAGCCAAGGGACAGGGGGCCCTTATCAGCCCCAGCATTTT.

The sample holds a few counts of this clonotype. This chain links TRBV6-8 with TRBJ2-1; D is unresolved. V was pared by 8 bases and J by 13 bases, with 12 bases between. The CDR3 is 10 amino acids. Per the germline V gene, CDR1 is MNHGY and CDR2 is SAAAGT. The CDR3 DNA reads TGTGCCAGCCGCCCTTTCACCCAGTTCTTC. This encodes CASRPFTQFF.

This clonotype came up a few times. The chain uses TRBV27 and TRBJ2-2; D may be TRBD1 (6 bases). With 4 bases removed from V and 6 bases from J, the gap between germline ends came to 12 bases. In germline, CDR1 is MNHEY, CDR2 SMNVEV (reference sequence). The CDR3 spans 14 residues. DNA for the CDR3: TGTGCCAGCAGTTATGAAGGGGGAGCCGGGGAGCTGTTTTTT. This sequence encodes CASSYEGGAGELFF.

This clonotype was counted only a few times. The chain is built from TRBV3-1 and TRBJ1-1, with 8 bases that match TRBD1. Unmatched junction bases numbered 15, after V lost 0 bases and J lost 6 bases. This CDR3 has 18 amino acids. CDR1 is LGHDT and CDR2 is YNNKEL in the germline V gene (reference sequence). CDR3: CASSQDPGGEEIYAEAFF. The CDR3 DNA sequence: TGTGCCAGCAGCCAAGATCCAGGGGGCGAAGAAATCTACGCTGAAGCTTTCTTT.

The chain carries TRBV24-1 and TRBJ1-1; D gene uncertain. There are 13 residues in the CDR3. CDR1 KGHDR and CDR2 SFDVKD come from the germline V gene. Trimming cost V 1 base and J 0 bases, with 2 bases left between them. For the CDR3, the DNA is TGTGCCACCAGTGATTTTCTGAACACTGAAGCTTTCTTT. Encoded protein: CATSDFLNTEAFF.

This sequence joins TRBV29-1 and TRBJ1-2; D is unclear. V lost 0 bases and J lost 3, with 8 bases in between. Germline loops: CDR1 SQVTM, CDR2 ANQGSEA. The CDR3 contains 13 residues. The CDR3 is CSVEDPTDYGYTF. The CDR3 bases are TGCAGCGTTGAAGATCCGACGGACTATGGCTACACCTTC. Full variable domain (outside the CDR3, taken from reference TRBV29-1 and TRBJ1-2): SAVISQKPSRDICQRGTSLTIQCQVDSQVTMMFWYRQQPGQSLTLIATANQGSEATYESGFVIDKFPISRPNLTFSTLTVSNMSPEDSSIYLCSVEDPTDYGYTFGSGTRLTVV.

The chain employs TRBV4-1 and TRBJ1-1; the D gene is possibly TRBD1 (5 bases). Per germline, CDR1 MGHRA and CDR2 YSYEKL. V dropped 8 bases and J dropped 0 bases, with 16 bases sitting between them. This CDR3 has 15 residues. The CDR3 region has the DNA TGCGCCAGCGGCGCCTCCTTGGGGGTGAACACTGAAGCTTTCTTT. Encoded protein: CASGASLGVNTEAFF.

The chain carries TRBV3-1 and TRBJ2-7; 9 nucleotides match TRBD1. The V and J ends lost 0 bases and 7 bases, in that order; junction bases with no gene match: 10. Germline loops: CDR1 LGHDT, CDR2 YNNKEL (reference sequence). This CDR3 spans 16 amino acids. CDR3 coding DNA: TGTGCCAGCAGCCAAGACCGGGACAGGGACTACGGAGAGCAGTACTTC. Translated, it gives CASSQDRDRDYGEQYF.

The gene calls are TRBV24-1 and TRBJ2-7; D gene unclear. CDR3 length: 11 residues. Germline V gives CDR1 KGHDR, CDR2 SFDVKD. V lost 3 bases to trimming and J lost 4 bases, with 3 bases between them. This chain's CDR3 is CATSDGYEQYF. The CDR3 DNA is TGTGCCACCAGTGATGGTTACGAGCAGTACTTC.

Ten or more counts support this clonotype. The rearrangement links TRBV24-1 to TRBJ2-7, with D unresolved. This CDR3 contains 13 residues. The V gene lost 0 bases and the J gene lost 5 bases, with 7 bases spanning the gap. Germline V gene data show CDR1 as KGHDR and CDR2 as SFDVKD. The CDR3 spells CATSDLDGNEQYF. The CDR3 nucleotides are TGTGCCACCAGTGATTTGGATGGGAACGAGCAGTACTTC.